These T cell receptor beta chains were read from a single sample in a study of siplizumab effects on memory and regulatory T cells. Using immunoSEQ multiplex PCR, the repertoire was profiled, and TCRdb retains in-frame clones only, with some absent. The sample records some 63,000 clones, 90% to 97% being singletons. Specimen: naive CD8+ T cells sorted from blood. Source of these receptors: a human donor in good health. Both conserved end residues are part of each CDR3. Fields, in order: V gene, J gene, D gene, clone size, CDR3 DNA, CDR3 protein. The D gene is left open where the match is weak. Only some rows state a clone size, as once, few, many or a class for expanded clones.

>TRBV6-5|TRBJ1-1|TRBD1|NA
TGTGCCAGCAGGGAGGGACAGATGAACACTGAAGCTTTCTTT
CASREGQMNTEAFF
>TRBV9|TRBJ1-2|TRBD1|NA
TGTGCCAGCAGCCTAGGGACAGCCCTTCCGGATGGCTACACCTTC
CASSLGTALPDGYTF
>TRBV19|TRBJ2-7|NA|NA
TGTGCCAGTAGTAGTGGAGGGTTCTCCTACGAGCAGTACTTC
CASSSGGFSYEQYF
>TRBV4-3|TRBJ1-2|TRBD1|NA
TGCGCCAGCAGCCAAGGGCAGGGGGGTTATGGCTACACCTTC
CASSQGQGGYGYTF
>TRBV10-3|TRBJ2-1|NA|NA
TGTGCCATCAGTGAGTCGGTGGATGAGCAGTTCTTC
CAISESVDEQFF
>TRBV2|TRBJ2-5|TRBD2|NA
TGTGCCAGCGGATGGGCGGGGGAAAAAGAGACCCAGTACTTC
CASGWAGEKETQYF
>TRBV4-3|TRBJ2-1|TRBD2|NA
TGCGCCAGCAGCCAAACAGCGGGGGGGTACAATGAGCAGTTCTTC
CASSQTAGGYNEQFF
>TRBV2|TRBJ2-3|TRBD2|NA
TGTGCCACCACAACTAGCGGGGACCCCACAGATACGCAGTATTTT
CATTTSGDPTDTQYF
>TRBV4-2|TRBJ1-3|NA|NA
TGTGCCAGCAGCCAAGATAGCGCAGCCCTGGCCCCCTCTGGAAACACCATATATTTT
CASSQDSAALAPSGNTIYF
>TRBV4-1|TRBJ1-2|NA|NA
TGCGCCAGCAGCCAAGGGGGGAGCTATGGCTACACCTTC
CASSQGGSYGYTF
>TRBV27|TRBJ1-3|NA|NA
TGTGCCAGCGCCTCGGGGGGACCTGGAAACACCATATATTTT
CASASGGPGNTIYF
>TRBV27|TRBJ2-3|NA|NA
TGTGCCAGCAGAAAACAGGGAGTCACAGATACGCAGTATTTT
CASRKQGVTDTQYF
>TRBV7-9|TRBJ1-1|TRBD1|NA
TGTGCCAGCAGCCGGGACAGGGGGCTGTACACTGAAGCTTTCTTT
CASSRDRGLYTEAFF
>TRBV27|TRBJ1-6|TRBD1|once
TGTGCCAGCAGTTCAACAGGGGTAAATTCACCCCTCCACTTT
CASSSTGVNSPLHF
>TRBV29-1|TRBJ2-2|NA|NA
TGCAGCGTTGTGGCAGCGGACACCGGGGAGCTGTTTTTT
CSVVAADTGELFF
>TRBV5-4|TRBJ1-1|NA|NA
TGTGCCAGCAGCTTGTTCGAATCCCCGAACACTGAAGCTTTCTTT
CASSLFESPNTEAFF
>TRBV6-1|TRBJ2-1|NA|NA
TGTGCCAGCAGTGAATCGGCCACGCAGACCTCCTACAATGAGCAGTTCTTC
CASSESATQTSYNEQFF
>TRBV27|TRBJ2-2|NA|NA
TGTGCCAGCAGTTTAGGAACCGGGGAGCTGTTTTTT
CASSLGTGELFF
>TRBV5-1|TRBJ2-1|NA|NA
TGCGCCAGCAGCTCGACGGACTACAATGAGCAGTTCTTC
CASSSTDYNEQFF
>TRBV9|TRBJ2-5|NA|NA
TGTGCCAGCAGCGTTGGGGGAGATGGAGGGGAGACCCAGTACTTC
CASSVGGDGGETQYF
>TRBV15|TRBJ1-4|NA|NA
TGTGCCACCAGCAGAGGGGCTGACAGTAATGAAAAACTGTTTTTT
CATSRGADSNEKLFF
>TRBV6-4|TRBJ1-5|NA|NA
TGTGCCAGCAACATAGGGGAATTTGATCAGCCCCAGCATTTT
CASNIGEFDQPQHF
>TRBV28|TRBJ1-6|NA|NA
TGTGCCAGCAGTTTGGGGGGCGTAGGCTCCTATAATTCACCCCTCCACTTT
CASSLGGVGSYNSPLHF
>TRBV27|TRBJ2-7|NA|NA
TGTGCCAGCAGTTTATGGGCAGGGGGGACCTACGAGCAGTACTTC
CASSLWAGGTYEQYF
>TRBV19|TRBJ2-1|NA|NA
TGTGCCAGTAGTATAGATCTAGGTGACGAAAAGGAGCAGTTCTTC
CASSIDLGDEKEQFF
>TRBV23-1|TRBJ2-4|NA|NA
TGCGCCAGCAGTCAGCGGTGGGAAGCCAAAAACATTCAGTACTTC
CASSQRWEAKNIQYF
>TRBV18|TRBJ2-5|NA|NA
TGTGCCAGCTCACCACCTGGGTACGGAGAGACCCAGTACTTC
CASSPPGYGETQYF
>TRBV6-6|TRBJ1-5|NA|NA
TGTGCCAGCAGTTACTGGGGGGCCTATAGCAATCAGCCCCAGCATTTT
CASSYWGAYSNQPQHF